This TCR beta chain was recorded in a study of shared clonotypes between healthy human individuals. DNA at 150 to 250 ng, about 30,000 T cell genomes, went into sorted-subset replicate PCRs. TCRdb keeps only in-frame clones here, not all; method: immunoSEQ multiplex PCR. The table shows 800,000 or so clones, with about 96% occurring only once. Only CD45RO-negative cells positively selected for CCR7 counted as naive CD8 cells, so terminally differentiated effector memory CD45RA+ cells were excluded. Free of recent acute infections or vaccinations, the donors were healthy HIV-negative adults. This CDR3 has 14 amino acids. Germline values: CDR1 SEHNR, CDR2 FQNEAQ (reference sequence). The V end lost 5 bases, the J end lost 5 bases, and 16 bases lay between the germline ends.

This receptor was taken from a man aged 25-40 years in good health. Material for sequencing was naive CD8+ T cells sorted from blood. The gene calls are TRBV7-9 and TRBJ2-7; D possibly uses TRBD1 or TRBD2 (5 bases each). The CDR3: CASSRTGANDEQYF. In DNA, the CDR3 is TGTGCCAGCAGCCGTACCGGGGCGAACGACGAGCAGTACTTC. The whole variable domain, remainder taken from reference TRBV7-9 and TRBJ2-7, is DTGVSQNPRHKITKRGQNVTFRCDPISEHNRLYWYRQTLGQGPEFLTYFQNEAQLEKSRLLSDRFSAERPKGSFSTLEIQRTEQGDSAMYLCASSRTGANDEQYFGPGTRLTVT.